The 24 T cell receptor beta chains reported below all come from one sample, sequenced in a study of B cell selection in AIRE deficiency (dated by TCRdb to about 2019). The method behind the library was the immunoSEQ multiplex PCR assay. TCRdb retrieved this table from immuneACCESS and kept in-frame rearrangements only. Not all clones are present; in checked studies, unresolved V genes account for under half, and no reason is known for the remainder. This sample lists 20,000 to 25,000 clones; less than 95% were detected once. The ten most abundant clones make up 2% of the sample. CD4+CD25hiCD127low/negative cells were sorted as the regulatory T cell population. The sample comprised Tregs sorted from PBMCs. The receptors stem from a human donor with AIRE deficiency.

The chain combines TRBV27 with TRBJ1-3, with 7 nucleotides matching TRBD1. V lost 6 bases to trimming and J lost 4 bases; unmatched junction nucleotides: 3. CDR1 is MNHEY, CDR2 SMNVEV, per germline (reference sequence). The CDR3 loop spans 13 amino acids. The CDR3 loop reads CASRAGGGNTIYF. The CDR3 nucleotides read TGTGCCAGCAGGGCAGGGGGAGGAAACACCATATATTTT.

V usage is TRBV19 and J usage is TRBJ2-1; 7 positions agree with TRBD1. The CDR3 runs 13 residues. Germline V lookup: CDR1 LNHDA, CDR2 SQIVND (reference sequence). Losses at the gene ends were 3 bases for V and 10 bases for J; bases not matched to a gene: 6. The CDR3 sequence is CASSIAGGVEQFF. The CDR3 bases are TGTGCCAGTAGTATTGCAGGGGGTGTAGAGCAGTTCTTC.

This chain connects TRBV18 to TRBJ1-3, with 9 bases aligning to TRBD1. Trimming took 4 bases from V and 8 from J; bases not matched to a gene: 15. The germline CDR1 and CDR2 sequences are KGHSH and LQKENI. This CDR3 comprises 17 residues. The CDR3 sequence is CASSLSPGQGMAHTIYF. DNA of the CDR3: TGTGCCAGCTCACTCTCCCCGGGACAGGGCATGGCGCACACCATATATTTT.

Here the CDR3 DNA reads TGTGCCAGCATCAAGGGTAGGAACAACACCGGGGAGCTGTTTTTT. Encoded protein: CASIKGRNNTGELFF. This chain joins TRBV27 and TRBJ2-2, with D uncertain. This CDR3 is 15 amino acids long. The V gene lost 7 bases and the J gene lost 2 bases, with 14 bases spanning the gap. CDR1 is MNHEY and CDR2 is SMNVEV in the germline V gene (reference sequence).

The V call is TRBV7-1, the J call TRBJ1-2; a weak D match, TRBD1 (5 bases). TRBV7-1 is annotated as an ORF whose role is uncertain. There are 13 residues in the CDR3. V dropped 3 bases and J dropped 4 bases, with 9 bases sitting between them. The CDR3 nucleotides read TGTGCCAGCAGCTCGACGGGGCTCTATGGCTACACCTTC. Amino acids: CASSSTGLYGYTF.

This chain connects TRBV28 to TRBJ2-3, with 7 bases identical to TRBD2. The CDR3 totals 15 residues. Unmatched junction bases numbered 11, after V lost 6 bases and J lost 5 bases. From germline, CDR1 is MDHEN and CDR2 SYDVKM. The CDR3 loop reads CASSPRGAGQDTQYF. As DNA, the CDR3 is TGTGCCAGCAGCCCACGGGGAGCGGGGCAAGATACGCAGTATTTT.

The rearrangement links TRBV11-3 to TRBJ2-7; no clear D gene. V was clipped by 3 bases and J by 6 bases, with 15 bases between them. Germline values: CDR1 SGHNT, CDR2 YENEEA. The CDR3 has 14 amino acids. The CDR3 region is CASSLSLVSGEQYF. Written as DNA, the CDR3 is TGTGCCAGCAGCTTGTCCCTAGTGTCTGGCGAGCAGTACTTC. The whole variable domain, filled in from reference TRBV11-3 and TRBJ2-7, reads EAGVVQSPRYKIIEKKQPVAFWCNPISGHNTLYWYLQNLGQGPELLIRYENEEAVDDSQLPKDRFSAERLKGVDSTLKIQPAELGDSAVYLCASSLSLVSGEQYFGPGTRLTVT.

Comments on this clone: At one boundary the junction diverges from the germline segment, which might be a read error. The chain couples TRBV25-1 to TRBJ2-5; D is perhaps TRBD1 (6 bases). The CDR3 is made up of 14 amino acids. Germline V gives CDR1 MGHDK, CDR2 SYGVNS. Written as DNA, the CDR3 is TGTGCCAGCAGAGAATCAGGGGTATGGGAGACCCAGTACTTC. Translated, it gives CASRESGVWETQYF. The full variable domain, in which reference TRBV25-1 and TRBJ2-5 provide the parts outside the CDR3, is EADIYQTPRYLVIGTGKKITLECSQTMGHDKMYWYQQDPGMELHLIHYSYGVNSTEKGDLSSESTVSRIRTEHFPLTLESARPSHTSQYLCASRESGVWETQYFGPGTRLLVL.

The chain employs TRBV5-1 and TRBJ2-7; D tentatively fits TRBD1 or TRBD2 (5 bases each). CDR1 and CDR2 from the germline V gene are SGHRS and YFSETQ. The CDR3 consists of 15 residues. V lost 1 base to trimming and J lost 2 bases, with 13 bases between them. The CDR3 sequence: CASSLMRGTTYEQYF. CDR3 nucleotide sequence: TGCGCCAGCAGCTTGATGAGGGGAACTACCTACGAGCAGTACTTC.

The sample holds one count of this clone. V and J are TRBV7-9 and TRBJ2-1; perhaps TRBD2 as D (5 bases). CDR3 length: 12 residues. Germline-derived CDR1 and CDR2 are SEHNR and FQNEAQ (reference sequence). V was shortened by 1 base and J by 11 bases, with 9 bases between the two germline ends. The CDR3, as DNA: TGTGCCAGCAGCTTAGAGTTCGGGAAGCAGTTCTTC. It is translated as CASSLEFGKQFF.

The V call is TRBV7-2, the J call TRBJ2-1; 8 bases map to TRBD2. Unmatched junction bases numbered 9, after V lost 5 bases and J lost 9 bases. Germline V gives CDR1 SGHTA, CDR2 FQGNSA. The CDR3 has 14 residues. The CDR3 is CASSPLAGMVEQFF. For the CDR3, the DNA is TGTGCCAGCAGCCCGTTAGCGGGAATGGTTGAGCAGTTCTTC.

The V gene is TRBV5-1, the J gene TRBJ2-7; a weak D match, TRBD1 (5 bases). V dropped 5 bases and J dropped 0 bases, with 15 bases sitting between them. The CDR3 contains 15 residues. CDR1 is SGHRS, CDR2 YFSETQ, per germline. The CDR3, as DNA: TGCGCCAGCAGACGTGACAGCCAAAACTCCTACGAGCAGTACTTC. Translation gives CASRRDSQNSYEQYF.

The genes are TRBV11-2 and TRBJ1-5, with TRBD1 identical over 7 bases. V lost 3 bases to trimming and J lost 7 bases; unmatched junction nucleotides: 3. Germline values: CDR1 SGHAT, CDR2 FQNNGV. This CDR3 comprises 13 residues. The CDR3 DNA reads TGTGCCAGCAGCTTGGGGGGACAGCAGCCCCAGCATTTT. It is translated as CASSLGGQQPQHF.

This chain connects TRBV4-1 to TRBJ2-1; D ambiguous. V dropped 0 bases and J dropped 6 bases, with 9 bases sitting between them. Germline CDR1 is MGHRA and CDR2 is YSYEKL. The CDR3 has 14 residues. CDR3 loop: CASSQDPSINEQFF. The CDR3 DNA reads TGCGCCAGCAGCCAAGATCCCTCGATCAATGAGCAGTTCTTC.

J is TRBJ1-1 and V is TRBV28; TRBD1 matches 9 bases. Germline loops: CDR1 MDHEN, CDR2 SYDVKM. The CDR3 totals 17 residues. Trimming took 2 bases from V and 5 from J; bases not matched to a gene: 12. As DNA, the CDR3 is TGTGCCAGCAGTTTAGGGTTCTGGACAGGGGAGTGGACTGAAGCTTTCTTT. It translates to CASSLGFWTGEWTEAFF.

The chain is built from TRBV7-2 and TRBJ2-5; TRBD2 agrees at 9 bases. Unmatched junction bases numbered 3, after V lost 3 bases and J lost 1 base. This CDR3 spans 15 amino acids. CDR1 SGHTA and CDR2 FQGNSA come from the germline V gene. CDR3 amino acids: CASSFSGSAQETQYF. In DNA form, the CDR3 reads TGTGCCAGCAGCTTTAGCGGGAGCGCCCAAGAGACCCAGTACTTC.

This rearrangement joins TRBV7-9 to TRBJ2-5, with D maybe TRBD2 (6 bases). V was cut by 1 base and J by 1 base, with 7 bases left in between. The CDR3 is made up of 14 amino acids. Germline CDR1 SEHNR, CDR2 FQNEAQ (reference sequence). The CDR3 loop reads CASSLGDFQETQYF. The CDR3 DNA reads TGTGCCAGCAGCTTAGGGGACTTCCAAGAGACCCAGTACTTC.

This clone occurred once. The V call is TRBV21-1, the J call TRBJ2-7; the D call in the table, TRBD1, was not verified against the DNA. TRBV21-1 is described as a pseudogene. The length of the CDR3 is 14 residues. The CDR3 region has the DNA TGTGCCAGCAGCAAGAACAGGGGGCGCTACGAGCAGTACTTC. It specifies CASSKNRGRYEQYF.

This chain connects TRBV30 to TRBJ1-2; no clear D. The germline V and J ends were trimmed by 3 bases and 5 bases, with 13 bases remaining between them. Germline V gene data show CDR1 as GTSNPN and CDR2 as SVGIG (reference sequence). This CDR3 spans 13 amino acids. The CDR3 region has the DNA TGTGCCTGGAGGGAAACAGTCTTATATGGCTACACCTTC. Amino acids: CAWRETVLYGYTF.

The chain recombines TRBV7-3 with TRBJ2-7, with 8 bases matching TRBD2. After removal of 4 bases from V and 6 bases from J, the junction contained 5 bases not matched to a gene. CDR1 and CDR2 from the germline V gene are SGHTA and FQGTGA. CDR3 length: 13 amino acids. The CDR3 here is CASSSGLAGEQYF. The CDR3 DNA is TGTGCCAGCAGCTCCGGACTAGCCGGCGAGCAGTACTTC.

The chain combines TRBV10-3 with TRBJ1-2; 9 bases agree with TRBD1. The V and J ends lost 4 bases and 8 bases, in that order; junction bases with no gene match: 5. CDR1 is ENHRY, CDR2 SYGVKD, per germline. This CDR3 is built from 13 residues. The CDR3: CAISGDRERGYTF. As DNA, the CDR3 is TGTGCCATCAGTGGGGACAGGGAACGGGGCTACACCTTC.

This clone occurred a few times. The chain employs TRBV7-2 and TRBJ2-3; D is possibly TRBD2 (6 bases). CDR3 length equals 16 residues. Germline CDR1 and CDR2: SGHTA and FQGNSA. V lost 0 bases and J 1 base, leaving 11 bases between the germline ends. The DNA of the CDR3 is TGTGCCAGCAGCTTAGCAGGGGCTAGCGGCACAGATACGCAGTATTTT. Amino acid sequence: CASSLAGASGTDTQYF.

The CDR3 bases are TGTGCCAGCAGTTCGATCCGGGGAGGGGTTCACTATGGCTACACCTTC. This gives the protein CASSSIRGGVHYGYTF. V usage is TRBV28 and J usage is TRBJ1-2; possibly TRBD1 for D (5 bases). CDR1 is MDHEN, CDR2 SYDVKM, per germline. With 4 bases removed from V and 3 bases from J, the gap between germline ends came to 18 bases. The CDR3 spans 16 residues.

The chain uses TRBV6-1 and TRBJ1-5; no reliable D call. V was clipped by 6 bases and J by 3 bases, with 15 bases between them. CDR3 size: 15 residues. In germline, CDR1 is MNHNS, CDR2 SASEGT. CDR3 sequence (DNA): TGTGCCAGCAGCGAGTGGGGTGGTTTCAATCAGCCCCAGCATTTT. Encoded protein: CASSEWGGFNQPQHF.